A single sample is the source of the 20 T cell receptor beta chains below, sequenced in a study of T-cell reconstitution after alpha-beta-depleted transplantation in children. Unique molecular identifiers were incorporated when the TCRbeta library was constructed. In TCRdb, the PCR reads were re-called with MiXCR into one record per CDR3 protein. The data contain around 340,000 distinct CDR3 sequences, approximately 12% of them seen just once; the ten biggest clones take up about 4.5%. The sequences come from PBMCs, collected from the stem cell graft. These receptors were collected from a human donor who donated a stem cell graft to a child with Fanconi anemia.

The chain uses TRBV5-1 and TRBJ2-1, with TRBD2 matching 11 bases. The CDR3 has 16 amino acids. The V gene's germline CDR1 is SGHRS and CDR2 YFSETQ. V trimming: 4 bases; J trimming: 5 bases; junction bases outside the gene matches: 8. The CDR3 DNA follows: TGCGCCAGCAGCGATCTAGCGGGGGGCGGGAACAATGAGCAGTTCTTC. Translation: CASSDLAGGGNNEQFF. Complete variable domain (other parts from reference TRBV5-1 and TRBJ2-1): KAGVTQTPRYLIKTRGQQVTLSCSPISGHRSVSWYQQTPGQGLQFLFEYFSETQRNKGNFPGRFSGRQFSNSRSEMNVSTLELGDSALYLCASSDLAGGGNNEQFFGPGTRLTVL.

This clonotype was recorded many times. CDR3 sequence (DNA): TGTGCCAGCAGACCCGACTCTAACACTGAAGCTTTCTTT. This gives the protein CASRPDSNTEAFF. The V call is TRBV6-2 or TRBV6-3, the J call TRBJ1-1; D uncertain. Per the germline V gene, CDR1 is MNHEY and CDR2 is SVGEGT. The CDR3 has 13 amino acids. V was shortened by 6 bases and J by 2 bases, with 10 bases between the two germline ends.

J is TRBJ2-7 and V is TRBV4-2; 13 bases agree with TRBD2. The trim removed 4 bases at V and 2 bases at J, leaving 5 bases unmatched. Germline V gene sequence: CDR1 LGHNA, CDR2 YNFKEQ. The CDR3 totals 16 residues. The CDR3 sequence: CASSPKLAGGPYEQYF. The DNA for the CDR3 is TGTGCCAGCAGCCCCAAACTAGCGGGGGGGCCCTACGAGCAGTACTTC.

The sample holds many counts of this clonotype. This chain joins TRBV2 and TRBJ1-4; 7 bases are shared with TRBD1. Per the germline V gene, CDR1 is SNHLY and CDR2 is FYNNEI. The J segment lost 6 bases and the V segment lost 6 bases, leaving 4 bases of the junction unmatched. The CDR3 is 13 residues long. DNA for the CDR3: TGTGCCAGCAGGGACAGGTGGGATGAAAAACTGTTTTTT. This codes for CASRDRWDEKLFF. The full variable domain, in which reference TRBV2 and TRBJ1-4 provide the parts outside the CDR3, is EPEVTQTPSHQVTQMGQEVILRCVPISNHLYFYWYRQILGQKVEFLVSFYNNEISEKSEIFDDQFSVERPDGSNFTLKIRSTKLEDSAMYFCASRDRWDEKLFFGSGTQLSVL.

This clonotype has more than one count but fewer than ten. The V and J genes are TRBV9 and TRBJ1-1; no firm D call. V gave up 0 bases and J gave up 4 bases, with 10 bases separating them. The CDR3 spans 14 residues. Germline assignment: CDR1 SGDLS and CDR2 YYNGEE. This CDR3 reads CASSVAWAGTEAFF. The DNA of the CDR3 is TGTGCCAGCAGCGTAGCATGGGCGGGCACTGAAGCTTTCTTT.

This clonotype was counted ten times or more. The chain links TRBV6-1 to TRBJ2-5; possibly TRBD1 for D (6 bases). The length of the CDR3 is 15 residues. In germline, CDR1 is MNHNS, CDR2 SASEGT. Between the trimmed V and J ends, which lost 10 bases and 3 bases, there was a span of 21 bases. CDR3 loop: CATSRGSRIEETQYF. The CDR3 bases are TGTGCCACCTCCAGGGGCAGTCGAATTGAAGAGACCCAGTACTTC.

The J gene is TRBJ1-6, the V gene TRBV11-2; a possible D gene is TRBD1 (6 bases). Germline CDR1 and CDR2: SGHAT and FQNNGV. CDR3 length: 16 residues. Trimming took off 5 bases at V and 0 bases at J, with 11 bases between the two ends. The CDR3 sequence: CASSPTGRSYNSPLHF. The CDR3 DNA reads TGTGCCAGCAGCCCGACAGGTCGCTCCTATAATTCACCCCTCCACTTT. Full variable domain (outside the CDR3, taken from reference TRBV11-2 and TRBJ1-6): EAGVAQSPRYKIIEKRQSVAFWCNPISGHATLYWYQQILGQGPKLLIQFQNNGVVDDSQLPKDRFSAERLKGVDSTLKIQPAKLEDSAVYLCASSPTGRSYNSPLHFGNGTRLTVT.

This clonotype was found a few times. V usage is TRBV25-1 and J usage is TRBJ1-1; D not resolved. V shed 7 bases and J shed 1 base, with 7 bases lying between them. The CDR3 has 12 residues. Looked up from germline, CDR1 is MGHDK and CDR2 is SYGVNS. The CDR3 region has the DNA TGTGCCAGCACGACTGAGAACACTGAAGCTTTCTTT. Protein sequence: CASTTENTEAFF.

The table lists this clonotype with many counts. V usage is TRBV20-1 and J usage is TRBJ2-3; 12 nucleotides align to TRBD1. The V gene end was trimmed by 6 bases and the J gene end by 6 bases; junction bases not matched to a gene: 10. Germline CDR1 is DFQATT and CDR2 is SNEGSKA (reference sequence). The CDR3 is 15 amino acids. Here the CDR3 reads CSAKNRDRGLDTQYF. The DNA of the CDR3 is TGCAGTGCCAAGAACCGGGACAGGGGGCTTGATACGCAGTATTTT.

The chain employs TRBV6-2 or TRBV6-3 and TRBJ2-7, with 13 bases that match TRBD2. This CDR3 is 17 amino acids long. The J segment lost 5 bases and the V segment lost 6 bases, leaving 13 bases of the junction unmatched. In germline, CDR1 is MNHEY, CDR2 SVGEGT. The CDR3 region has the DNA TGTGCCAGCAGCGCGAGACGGACTAGCGGGGGCCGGGACGAGCAGTACTTC. Translation gives CASSARRTSGGRDEQYF.

This clonotype was found a few times. In DNA, the CDR3 is TGTGCCAGCAGCGCCGGACAGGGCGAAGCTTTCTTT. Residues: CASSAGQGEAFF. This chain uses TRBV6-6 with TRBJ1-1, with 8 bases matching TRBD1. The V segment lost 6 bases and the J segment 8 bases; nucleotides outside the gene matches: 5. The germline V gene encodes CDR1 MNHNY and CDR2 SVGAGI (reference sequence). The CDR3 has 12 amino acids.

This clonotype was found many times. V gene TRBV28 combines with J gene TRBJ2-1, with TRBD1 matching 11 bases. Per the germline V gene, CDR1 is MDHEN and CDR2 is SYDVKM. After removal of 5 bases from V and 1 base from J, the junction contained 4 bases not matched to a gene. The length of the CDR3 is 16 residues. The CDR3 DNA reads as TGTGCCAGCAGTGGAGGACAGGGGGCTTCCTACAATGAGCAGTTCTTC. Translated, it gives CASSGGQGASYNEQFF. Complete variable domain (other parts from reference TRBV28 and TRBJ2-1): DVKVTQSSRYLVKRTGEKVFLECVQDMDHENMFWYRQDPGLGLRLIYFSYDVKMKEKGDIPEGYSVSREKKERFSLILESASTNQTSMYLCASSGGQGASYNEQFFGPGTRLTVL.

This rearrangement joins TRBV7-2 to TRBJ2-5; D might be TRBD1 (6 bases). Germline values: CDR1 SGHTA, CDR2 FQGNSA. The CDR3 runs to 15 residues. Trimming removed 6 bases from V and 2 bases from J, with 16 bases in between. The CDR3 nucleotides are TGTGCCAGCAGTATTGACAGGAATACACAAGAGACCCAGTACTTC. This encodes CASSIDRNTQETQYF.

Many counts were recorded for this clonotype. This chain uses TRBV29-1 with TRBJ1-1; 7 bases are shared with TRBD1. The junction had 7 bases not matched to a gene; V was cut back by 3 bases and J by 0 bases. Germline V CDR1 and CDR2: SQVTM, ANQGSEA. The length of the CDR3 is 15 residues. CDR3 sequence reads: CSVDSSGTVNTEAFF. Written as DNA, the CDR3 is TGCAGCGTTGACTCATCCGGGACAGTGAACACTGAAGCTTTCTTT.

There are a few counts of this clonotype. The genes are TRBV9 and TRBJ2-2; the match to TRBD1 covers 8 bases. The junction had 9 bases not matched to a gene; V was cut back by 0 bases and J by 2 bases. Germline V gene data show CDR1 as SGDLS and CDR2 as YYNGEE. CDR3 length: 18 residues. CDR3 DNA sequence: TGTGCCAGCAGCGTAGGATTCCGGACAGGGTTAAACACCGGGGAGCTGTTTTTT. Its protein product is CASSVGFRTGLNTGELFF.

This clonotype appeared a few times. The genes are TRBV6-1 and TRBJ1-1; D not resolved. V was clipped by 1 base and J by 2 bases, with 8 bases between them. Germline assignment: CDR1 MNHNS and CDR2 SASEGT. CDR3 length equals 14 residues. The CDR3 is CASSEGILNTEAFF. In nucleotides, the CDR3 is TGTGCCAGCAGTGAAGGGATTTTAAACACTGAAGCTTTCTTT.

The genes are TRBV4-3 and TRBJ2-3, with a weak D call TRBD1 (6 bases). Trimming removed 0 bases from V and 2 bases from J, with 15 bases in between. Germline V gene lookup returns CDR1 LGHNA and CDR2 YSLEER. The CDR3 is 17 residues long. CDR3 DNA: TGCGCCAGCAGCCAAGATTCGCCAGGGGCCATCACAGATACGCAGTATTTT. Encoded protein: CASSQDSPGAITDTQYF.

V and J are TRBV7-2 and TRBJ2-7; 8 nucleotides agree with TRBD1. Per the germline V gene, CDR1 is SGHTA and CDR2 is FQGNSA. The junction had 10 bases not matched to a gene; V was cut back by 3 bases and J by 3 bases. The length of the CDR3 is 16 residues. The CDR3 region has the DNA TGTGCCAGCAGCTTGGTTCAGGGGGCTAATATCTACGAGCAGTACGTC. It codes for CASSLVQGANIYEQYV.

This clonotype was seen a single time. The chain carries TRBV5-6 and TRBJ1-1, with a weak D call TRBD1 (6 bases). V was pared by 4 bases and J by 0 bases, with 16 bases between. The V gene's germline CDR1 is SGHDT and CDR2 YYEEEE. The CDR3 is 16 residues long. CDR3 coding DNA: TGTGCCAGCAGCCGTCTGGAACAGGGAGTGAACACTGAAGCTTTCTTT. Residues: CASSRLEQGVNTEAFF.

This clonotype appeared many times. The chain recombines TRBV5-1 with TRBJ2-1; TRBD1 is a possible D gene (5 bases). Trimming took off 0 bases at V and 8 bases at J, with 12 bases between the two ends. CDR1 and CDR2 (germline): SGHRS, YFSETQ. The length of the CDR3 is 14 residues. DNA for the CDR3: TGCGCCAGCAGCTTGGCCAGTTGGGGCGATGAGCAGTTCTTC. It translates to CASSLASWGDEQFF.